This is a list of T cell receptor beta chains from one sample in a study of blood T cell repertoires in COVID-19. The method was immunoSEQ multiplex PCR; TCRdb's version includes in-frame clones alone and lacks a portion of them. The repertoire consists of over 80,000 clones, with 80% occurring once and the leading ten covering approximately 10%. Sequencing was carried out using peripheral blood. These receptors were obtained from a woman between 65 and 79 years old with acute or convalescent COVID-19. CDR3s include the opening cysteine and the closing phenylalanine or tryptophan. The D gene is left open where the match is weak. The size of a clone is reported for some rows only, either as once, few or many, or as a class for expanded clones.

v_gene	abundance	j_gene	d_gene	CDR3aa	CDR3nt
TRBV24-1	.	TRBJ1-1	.	CATSDPGHPRAFF	TGTGCCACCAGTGACCCCGGTCATCCCCGAGCTTTCTTT
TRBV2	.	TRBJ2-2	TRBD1	CASSTQGAWSGELFF	TGTGCCAGCAGCACCCAGGGGGCTTGGAGCGGGGAGCTGTTTTTT
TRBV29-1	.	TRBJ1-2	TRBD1	CSVERQGAGGYTF	TGCAGCGTTGAAAGACAGGGGGCAGGTGGCTACACCTTC
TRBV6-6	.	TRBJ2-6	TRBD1	CASKGQDKAGANVLTF	TGTGCCAGCAAAGGACAGGATAAGGCGGGGGCCAACGTCCTGACTTTC
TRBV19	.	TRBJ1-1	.	CASSNRGRWTEAFF	TGTGCCAGTAGTAACCGGGGGAGATGGACTGAAGCTTTCTTT
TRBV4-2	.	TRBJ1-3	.	CASSQAGLGNTIYF	TGTGCCAGCAGCCAAGCTGGGCTGGGAAACACCATATATTTT
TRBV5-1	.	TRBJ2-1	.	CASTSLNEQFF	TGCGCCAGTACTAGCCTCAATGAGCAGTTCTTC
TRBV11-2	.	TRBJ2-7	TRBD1	CASSLWDSSYEQYF	TGTGCCAGCAGCCTTTGGGACAGCTCCTACGAGCAGTACTTC
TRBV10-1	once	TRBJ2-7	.	CASSEGGRDIYEQYF	TGCGCCAGCAGTGAAGGTGGCCGAGACATATACGAGCAGTACTTC
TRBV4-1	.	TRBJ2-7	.	CASSQEEFSGYLPQYF	TGCGCCAGCAGCCAAGAGGAATTTAGCGGATACCTACCGCAGTACTTC
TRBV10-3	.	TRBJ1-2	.	CATMEGYGYTF	TGTGCCACTATGGAGGGGTATGGCTACACCTTC
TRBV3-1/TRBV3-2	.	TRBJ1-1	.	CASSSSTGEAFF	TGTGCCAGCAGCTCATCAACGGGTGAAGCTTTCTTT
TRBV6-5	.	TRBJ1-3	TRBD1	CASSYGQGIGNTIYF	TGTGCCAGCAGTTACGGACAGGGAATAGGAAACACCATATATTTT
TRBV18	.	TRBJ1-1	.	CASSPSSHPNTEAFF	TGTGCCAGCTCACCCTCAAGCCACCCGAACACTGAAGCTTTCTTT
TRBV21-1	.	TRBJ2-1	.	CASSKGERIDYNEQFF	TGTGCCAGCAGCAAAGGGGAGCGAATAGACTACAATGAGCAGTTCTTC
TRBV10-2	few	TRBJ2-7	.	CASTTGGRNYEQYF	TGCGCCAGCACGACGGGGGGCCGGAACTACGAGCAGTACTTC
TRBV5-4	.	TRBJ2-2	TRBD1	CASSLTPGTGNTGELFF	TGTGCCAGCAGCCTAACTCCCGGGACAGGGAACACCGGGGAGCTGTTTTTT
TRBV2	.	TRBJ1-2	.	CASSAGGFGYGYTF	TGTGCCAGCAGTGCTGGAGGGTTTGGCTATGGCTACACCTTC
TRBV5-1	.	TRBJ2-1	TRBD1	CASSPHGGQGLNEQFF	TGCGCCAGCAGCCCTCATGGCGGACAGGGCCTCAATGAGCAGTTCTTC
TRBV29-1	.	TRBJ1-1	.	CSVWLGSGTEAFF	TGCAGCGTTTGGCTGGGTTCGGGCACTGAAGCTTTCTTT
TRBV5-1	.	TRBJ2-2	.	CASSLVGSAGELFF	TGCGCCAGCAGCTTGGTGGGTAGCGCCGGGGAGCTGTTTTTT
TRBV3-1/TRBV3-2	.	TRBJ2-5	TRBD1	CASSQDRDSYF	TGTGCCAGCAGCCAAGATCGGGACAGCTACTTC
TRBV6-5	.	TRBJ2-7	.	CASRRTRGVHEQYF	TGTGCCAGCAGACGGACTAGGGGGGTGCATGAGCAGTACTTC
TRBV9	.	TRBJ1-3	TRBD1	CASSKTGSGNTIYF	TGTGCCAGCAGCAAGACAGGGTCTGGAAACACCATATATTTT
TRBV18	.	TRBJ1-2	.	CASSQDRDNYGYTF	TGTGCCAGCTCACAGGATCGGGATAACTATGGCTACACCTTC
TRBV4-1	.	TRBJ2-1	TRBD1	CASSQENGQVASSYNEQFF	TGCGCCAGCAGCCAAGAAAATGGACAGGTAGCCTCTAGCTACAATGAGCAGTTCTTC
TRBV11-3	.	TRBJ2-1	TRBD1	CASGWGQGSDEQFF	TGTGCCAGCGGATGGGGACAGGGGTCGGATGAGCAGTTCTTC
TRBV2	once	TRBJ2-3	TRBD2	CASRGTSSDTQYF	TGTGCCAGCAGGGGGACTAGCTCAGATACGCAGTATTTT
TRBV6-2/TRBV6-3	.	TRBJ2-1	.	CASSQYIVGTTGNEQFF	TGTGCCAGCAGCCAGTATATTGTGGGGACAACGGGCAATGAGCAGTTCTTC
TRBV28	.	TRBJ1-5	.	CASSLMVLPGVYSNQPQHF	TGTGCCAGCAGTTTAATGGTGCTCCCAGGGGTTTATAGCAATCAGCCCCAGCATTTT
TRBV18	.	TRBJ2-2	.	CASSPPLARAAAGELFF	TGTGCCAGCTCACCACCACTAGCCCGGGCGGCTGCCGGGGAGCTGTTTTTT
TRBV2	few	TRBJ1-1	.	CASTLGRRNTEAFF	TGTGCCAGCACGTTGGGGCGCCGGAACACTGAAGCTTTCTTT
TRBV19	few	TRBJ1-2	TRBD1	CASSAGGYGYTF	TGTGCCAGTAGTGCAGGGGGCTATGGCTACACCTTC
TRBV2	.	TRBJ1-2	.	CASSGGGSSYTF	TGTGCCAGCAGTGGGGGGGGCTCGAGCTACACCTTC
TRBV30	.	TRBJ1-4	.	CAWSRGLGEKLFF	TGTGCCTGGAGTCGAGGGCTGGGTGAAAAACTGTTTTTT
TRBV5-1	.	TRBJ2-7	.	CASRAGLGAYEQYF	TGCGCCAGCAGGGCAGGGCTCGGCGCCTACGAGCAGTACTTC
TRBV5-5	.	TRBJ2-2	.	CASSSGPLRGQNTGELFF	TGTGCCAGCAGCTCCGGTCCCTTAAGGGGACAGAACACCGGGGAGCTGTTTTTT
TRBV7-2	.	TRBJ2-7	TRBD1	CASSLRDRVPYEQYF	TGTGCCAGCAGCCTCCGGGACAGGGTCCCCTACGAGCAGTACTTC
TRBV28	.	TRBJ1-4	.	CASQAVEKLFF	TGTGCCAGCCAGGCCGTAGAAAAACTGTTTTTT
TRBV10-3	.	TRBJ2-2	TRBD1	CAISDFGTGGFGELFF	TGTGCCATCAGTGATTTTGGGACAGGGGGTTTCGGGGAGCTGTTTTTT
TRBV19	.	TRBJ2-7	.	CASPPGQYSPHEQYF	TGTGCCAGTCCACCCGGACAGTATAGTCCCCACGAGCAGTACTTC
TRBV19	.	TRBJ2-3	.	CASKGSSRSTDTQYF	TGTGCCAGTAAGGGGTCTTCTCGCAGCACAGATACGCAGTATTTT
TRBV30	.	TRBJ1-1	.	CAWSGGENTEAFF	TGTGCCTGGAGTGGGGGGGAGAACACTGAAGCTTTCTTT
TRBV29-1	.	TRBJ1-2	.	CSVGTDNSYGYTF	TGCAGCGTTGGGACGGACAATTCCTATGGCTACACCTTC
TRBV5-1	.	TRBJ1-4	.	CASSLSGQREKLFF	TGCGCCAGCAGCTTGAGCGGGCAGCGGGAAAAACTGTTTTTT
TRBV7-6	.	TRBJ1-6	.	CASSSHRRASYNSPLHF	TGTGCCAGCAGCTCCCACAGGAGGGCTTCCTATAATTCACCCCTCCACTTT
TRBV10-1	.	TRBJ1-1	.	CASSSGRGSEAFF	TGCGCCAGCAGCTCGGGGAGGGGTTCGGAAGCTTTCTTT
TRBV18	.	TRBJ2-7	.	CASSPEGSYEQYF	TGTGCCAGCTCACCAGAGGGTTCCTACGAGCAGTACTTC
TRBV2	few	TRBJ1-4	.	CASTLIKGWGEEKLFF	TGTGCCAGCACCCTGATTAAAGGTTGGGGGGAAGAAAAACTGTTTTTT
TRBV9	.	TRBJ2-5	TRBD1	CASSVGDRGRSSRETQYF	TGTGCCAGCAGCGTAGGGGACAGGGGGCGAAGTAGTCGAGAGACCCAGTACTTC
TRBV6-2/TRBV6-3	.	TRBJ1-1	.	CASSYSTGLTEAFF	TGTGCCAGCAGTTATTCCACAGGGTTGACTGAAGCTTTCTTT
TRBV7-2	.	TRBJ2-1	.	CASSLIASSSYNEQFF	TGTGCCAGCAGCTTAATAGCGTCAAGCTCCTACAATGAGCAGTTCTTC
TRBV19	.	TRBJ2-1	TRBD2	CASNLGGVRNEQFF	TGTGCCAGTAACCTGGGGGGGGTGAGAAATGAGCAGTTCTTC